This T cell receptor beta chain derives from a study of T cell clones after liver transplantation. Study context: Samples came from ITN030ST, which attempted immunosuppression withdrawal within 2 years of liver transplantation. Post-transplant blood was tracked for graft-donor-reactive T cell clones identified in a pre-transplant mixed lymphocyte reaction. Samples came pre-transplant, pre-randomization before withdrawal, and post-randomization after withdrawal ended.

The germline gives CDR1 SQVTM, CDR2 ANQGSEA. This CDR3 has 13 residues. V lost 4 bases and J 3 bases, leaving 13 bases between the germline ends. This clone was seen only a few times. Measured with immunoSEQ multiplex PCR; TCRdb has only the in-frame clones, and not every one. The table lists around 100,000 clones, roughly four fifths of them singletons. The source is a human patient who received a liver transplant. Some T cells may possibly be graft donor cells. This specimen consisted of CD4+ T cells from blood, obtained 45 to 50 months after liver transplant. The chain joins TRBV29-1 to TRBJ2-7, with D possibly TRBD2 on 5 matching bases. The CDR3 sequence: CSVGANRGYEQYF. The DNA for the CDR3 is TGCAGCGTTGGGGCCAATCGGGGCTACGAGCAGTACTTC.